These T cell receptor beta chains were read from a single sample in a study of blood T cell repertoires in COVID-19. Here immunoSEQ multiplex PCR was the method, and the copy in TCRdb shows in-frame clones only, minus some. The sample contains approximately 210,000 clones, around 90% of which appear only once. The source material was peripheral blood. All receptors come from a man between 18 and 35 years old with active or convalescent COVID-19. The CDR3 runs from the conserved cysteine through the conserved F or W. A D gene is named only where the DNA matches it firmly. Clone size appears in some rows only: once, few, many, or a class for an expanded clone.

cdr3_nt	cdr3_aa	d_call	clone_size	v_call	j_call
TGTGCCAGCAGTTACGGAGGGGTTGATATCGCTGAAGCTTTCTTT	CASSYGGVDIAEAFF	-	-	TRBV6-2/TRBV6-3	TRBJ1-1
TGCGCCAGCAGCATTGGACACAGCCGCACCGGGGAGCTGTTTTTT	CASSIGHSRTGELFF	-	-	TRBV5-1	TRBJ2-2
TGCGCCAGCAGCCAAGGGACAGGGGGCCAGCCCCAGCATTTT	CASSQGTGGQPQHF	TRBD1	-	TRBV4-1	TRBJ1-5
TGTGCCAGCAGCCTAGGCGCAGGAAACGCTGGAAACACCATATATTTT	CASSLGAGNAGNTIYF	-	-	TRBV7-2	TRBJ1-3
TGTGCCAGCAGCTTAGAGGGACAGGGAAGATCACCCCTCCACTTT	CASSLEGQGRSPLHF	TRBD1	-	TRBV11-3	TRBJ1-6
TGCGCCAGCAGCTTGGGTGACAGCTCTGGAAACACCATATATTTT	CASSLGDSSGNTIYF	-	-	TRBV5-1	TRBJ1-3
TGTGCCAGCAGTGACCTAGTAGAAGAGACCCAGTACTTC	CASSDLVEETQYF	-	-	TRBV25-1	TRBJ2-5
TGTGCCAGCAGCGATACTTCGGGAGATGGCTACACCTTC	CASSDTSGDGYTF	-	-	TRBV6-5	TRBJ1-2
TGTGCCAGCAGCTTGGGGCGGACTAACTATGGCTACACCTTC	CASSLGRTNYGYTF	-	-	TRBV5-4	TRBJ1-2
TGTGCCAGCAGCATCACAGAGAACACTGAAGCTTTCTTT	CASSITENTEAFF	-	-	TRBV5-4	TRBJ1-1
TGTGCCAGCAGTTACTCGGGCATCCGGGGGTTCAATGAGCAGTTCTTC	CASSYSGIRGFNEQFF	-	-	TRBV6-2/TRBV6-3	TRBJ2-1
TGTGCCAGCAGTTCCTCTCTGAGGGAGCAGTACTTC	CASSSSLREQYF	-	-	TRBV6-2/TRBV6-3	TRBJ2-7
TGTGCCTGTCTACGGACAGGGGCCTACGAGCAGTACTTC	CACLRTGAYEQYF	TRBD1	once	TRBV30	TRBJ2-7
TGTGCCAGCAGCGAGGGCAGGACCCCTTCCTATGGCTACACCTTC	CASSEGRTPSYGYTF	-	-	TRBV6-5	TRBJ1-2